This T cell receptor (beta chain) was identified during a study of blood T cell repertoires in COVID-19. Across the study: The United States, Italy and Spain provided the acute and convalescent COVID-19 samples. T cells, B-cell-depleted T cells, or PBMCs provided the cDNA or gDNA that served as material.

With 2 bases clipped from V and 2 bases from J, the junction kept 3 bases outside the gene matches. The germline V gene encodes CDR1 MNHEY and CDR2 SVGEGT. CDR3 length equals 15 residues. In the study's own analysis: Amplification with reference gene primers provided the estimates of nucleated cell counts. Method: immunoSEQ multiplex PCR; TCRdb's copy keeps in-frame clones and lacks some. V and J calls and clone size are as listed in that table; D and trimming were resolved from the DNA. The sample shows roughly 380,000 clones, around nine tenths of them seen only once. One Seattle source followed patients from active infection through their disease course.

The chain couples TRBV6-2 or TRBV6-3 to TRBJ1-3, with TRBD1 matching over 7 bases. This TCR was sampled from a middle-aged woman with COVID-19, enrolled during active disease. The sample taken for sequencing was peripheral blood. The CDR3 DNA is TGTGCCAGCAGTTACCGGACAGGACCTGGAAACACCATATATTTT. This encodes CASSYRTGPGNTIYF.